This TCR beta chain was profiled in a study of Ad26.COV2.S vaccination and SARS-CoV-2 variants. Study summary: Intramuscular Ad26.COV2.S at 5x10^10 or 1x10^11 viral particles.

Sample treatment: 15 to 20 received Ad26.COV2.S at low or high dose, single or two shots; 5 received placebo; per-sample allocation not given. Sampling was done on day 63 after the first vaccine or placebo injection. Donor was an adult aged 18-55 years in Boston. Sequencing was performed with immunoSEQ multiplex PCR; in TCRdb, only in-frame clones are kept and a portion is missing. The sample has more than 350,000 clones; approximately 92% are singletons. Study-wide points: Across vaccine and placebo recipients, the breadth of non-spike TCRs was similar.

Notes on this clone: As yet, its antigen is unknown.

This CDR3 is 16 amino acids long. Trimming left V 0 bases short and J 1 base short, with 13 bases between. Germline values: CDR1 SGHRS, CDR2 YFSETQ. This specimen was peripheral blood, taken in a trial of Ad26.COV2.S vaccine versus placebo. This sequence joins TRBV5-1 and TRBJ1-1; tentative D call: TRBD1 (5 bases). This TCR was sampled from a person between 18 and 65 years old who received the Ad26.COV2.S COVID-19 vaccine or a placebo. The CDR3, as DNA: TGCGCCAGCAGCTTGGTGGGGGAAACTACGAACACTGAAGCTTTCTTT. It translates to CASSLVGETTNTEAFF.